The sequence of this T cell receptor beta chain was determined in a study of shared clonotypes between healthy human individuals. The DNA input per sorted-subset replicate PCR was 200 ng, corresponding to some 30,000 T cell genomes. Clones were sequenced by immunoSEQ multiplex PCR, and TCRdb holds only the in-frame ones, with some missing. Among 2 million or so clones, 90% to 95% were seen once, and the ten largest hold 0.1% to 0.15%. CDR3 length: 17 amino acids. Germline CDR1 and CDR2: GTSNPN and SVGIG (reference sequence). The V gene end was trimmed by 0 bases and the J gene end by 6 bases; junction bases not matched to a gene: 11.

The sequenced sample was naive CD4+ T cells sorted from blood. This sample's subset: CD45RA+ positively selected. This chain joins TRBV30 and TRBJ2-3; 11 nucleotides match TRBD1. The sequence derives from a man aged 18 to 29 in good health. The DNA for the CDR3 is TGTGCCTGGAGTGTATCCCCGGGACAGGGGGTTGCCGATACGCAGTATTTT. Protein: CAWSVSPGQGVADTQYF.